These 20 T cell receptor beta chains came from one sample sequenced in a study of blood T cells in healthy people across ages. A second PCR, run for roughly 7 to 12 cycles, used a sample-barcoded 5' primer plus a J-beta primer mix. A single record per CDR3 protein comes from TCRdb applying MiXCR to the 5' RACE reads. The sample contains over 1.5 million distinct CDR3 sequences, around half of which appear only once. Material for sequencing was blood. These receptor sequences come from a woman in her thirties or forties in good health.

The genes are TRBV9 and TRBJ1-6; D might be TRBD1 (5 bases). CDR3 length: 14 residues. V gave up 4 bases and J gave up 4 bases, with 9 bases separating them. Germline V gene data show CDR1 as SGDLS and CDR2 as YYNGEE. CDR3 sequence (DNA): TGTGCCAGCAGCACCCGACAGTATAATTCACCCCTCCACTTT. This gives the protein CASSTRQYNSPLHF.

CDR3 residues: CASSVSGAASGSYEQYF. As DNA, the CDR3 is TGTGCCAGCAGTGTATCGGGGGCCGCCTCGGGATCCTACGAGCAGTACTTC. This rearrangement joins TRBV6-1 to TRBJ2-4; D tentatively reads TRBD1 or TRBD2 (6 bases each). The DNA end is a closer match to TRBJ2-7, so the J assignment may be wrong. Germline CDR1 MNHNS, CDR2 SASEGT. CDR3 length equals 17 residues.

This clonotype was seen at least ten times. A read error may account for a junction end that differs from germline. This chain connects TRBV6-1 to TRBJ2-7; 9 nucleotides align to TRBD2. This CDR3 comprises 14 residues. CDR1 and CDR2 (germline): MNHNS, SASEGT. The CDR3 loop reads CASSPLAGSYEQYF. The CDR3 coding sequence is TGCGCCAGCAGCCCTCTAGCGGGATCCTACGAGCAGTACTTC.

This chain links TRBV11-3 with TRBJ2-4; no clear D gene. The CDR3 has 20 amino acids. Germline V gives CDR1 SGHNT, CDR2 YENEEA. V lost 5 bases to trimming and J lost 0 bases, with 26 bases between them. The CDR3, as DNA: TGTGCCAGCAGCCCAGCCGGGCCAGACACCGGTCAAATAGCCAAAAACATTCAGTACTTC. Translation: CASSPAGPDTGQIAKNIQYF.

This clonotype has just a few counts. V and J are TRBV20-1 and TRBJ2-1, with D perhaps TRBD1 (5 bases). This CDR3 is 16 amino acids long. Germline CDR1 and CDR2: DFQATT and SNEGSKA (reference sequence). V shed 0 bases and J shed 9 bases, with 21 bases lying between them. The CDR3 protein is CSARESRDVWVSEQFF. CDR3 bases: TGCAGTGCTAGAGAATCCAGGGATGTTTGGGTTAGTGAGCAGTTCTTC.

The chain links TRBV4-3 to TRBJ2-3, with 9 bases identical to TRBD2. The CDR3 runs to 17 residues. V dropped 2 bases and J dropped 3; count of bases not matched to a gene: 9. CDR1 and CDR2 (germline): LGHNA, YSLEER. The chain's CDR3 is CASSQQRAGLATDTQYF. The CDR3 DNA follows: TGCGCCAGCAGCCAACAGCGGGCGGGACTAGCAACAGATACGCAGTATTTT.

This sequence joins TRBV2 and TRBJ2-3; 11 bases agree with TRBD2. Germline-derived CDR1 and CDR2 are SNHLY and FYNNEI. V lost 7 bases, J lost 2 bases, and 5 bases stayed unmatched. This CDR3 region has 15 residues. The CDR3 reads CASTQTSGDTDTQYF. The CDR3 nucleotides are TGTGCCAGCACCCAGACTAGCGGGGACACAGATACGCAGTATTTT.

This rearrangement joins TRBV7-3 to TRBJ1-1; D ambiguous. There are 14 residues in the CDR3. Germline V gene data show CDR1 as SGHTA and CDR2 as FQGTGA. Trimming took 8 bases from V and 8 from J, leaving 21 bases between them. The CDR3 region has the DNA TGTGCCAGCGGTCCCGGGCCCCGGGTAGCCGAAGCTTTCTTT. Protein sequence: CASGPGPRVAEAFF.

This clonotype occurred a few times. The chain is built from TRBV6-6 and TRBJ2-7; D tentatively reads TRBD1 or TRBD2 (5 bases each). With 6 bases removed from V and 4 bases from J, the gap between germline ends came to 16 bases. The length of the CDR3 is 14 residues. Germline CDR1 MNHNY, CDR2 SVGAGI (reference sequence). The CDR3 loop is CASSPGAGKYEQYF. The CDR3 DNA is TGTGCCAGCAGCCCCGGGGCAGGGAAGTACGAGCAGTACTTC.

V usage is TRBV27 and J usage is TRBJ1-5, with D possibly TRBD1 on 5 matching bases. The CDR3 sequence is 16 residues long. Germline CDR1 is MNHEY and CDR2 is SMNVEV (reference sequence). The ends were cut back, 6 bases at V and 0 bases at J, with 15 bases in the middle. The CDR3, as DNA: TGTGCCAGCAGCCCCAAGGGGCCTTATAGCAATCAGCCCCAGCATTTT. It encodes CASSPKGPYSNQPQHF.

The chain is built from TRBV24-1 and TRBJ2-1; tentatively, D is TRBD1 (5 bases). This CDR3 has 12 residues. V lost 9 bases, J lost 4 bases, and 9 bases lay in between. Germline loops: CDR1 KGHDR, CDR2 SFDVKD. CDR3 sequence: CATETGYNEQFF. The CDR3 region has the DNA TGTGCCACCGAAACAGGATACAATGAGCAGTTCTTC.

The J gene is TRBJ2-5, the V gene TRBV5-1; 7 nucleotides match TRBD1. The junction had 11 bases not matched to a gene; V was cut back by 4 bases and J by 5 bases. This CDR3 has 15 amino acids. Germline assignment: CDR1 SGHRS and CDR2 YFSETQ. The CDR3 bases are TGCGCCAGCAGCCTACTTGGGACAGCTGAGGAGACCCAGTACTTC. It is translated as CASSLLGTAEETQYF.

With regard to this clonotype: One junction end does not reproduce the germline sequence, and a read error may be involved. The V and J genes are TRBV4-3 and TRBJ2-1, with 7 bases fitting TRBD1. Germline V lookup: CDR1 LGHNA, CDR2 YSLEER. This CDR3 has 15 amino acids. The DNA of the CDR3 is TGCGACAGCAGCAGAGGGACAGACCCCTACAATGAGCAGTTCTTC. Translating gives CDSSRGTDPYNEQFF.

This chain joins TRBV7-9 and TRBJ2-7, with 8 bases lining up with TRBD1. CDR1 is SEHNR and CDR2 is FQNEAQ in the germline V gene (reference sequence). The CDR3 is 13 residues long. J was trimmed by 6 bases and V by 4 bases; bases with no gene match: 5. The DNA for the CDR3 is TGTGCCAGCAGCTGGGGAGACAGGGGCGAGCAGTACTTC. Translation gives CASSWGDRGEQYF.

The V gene is TRBV28, the J gene TRBJ2-1, with TRBD2 as a possible D gene (5 bases). Germline V lookup: CDR1 MDHEN, CDR2 SYDVKM. V gave up 3 bases and J gave up 4 bases, with 10 bases separating them. The CDR3 is 14 residues long. The CDR3 bases are TGTGCCAGCAGTTTCGGGGTAGTTTACAATGAGCAGTTCTTC. Amino acid sequence: CASSFGVVYNEQFF.

This clonotype showed up just a few times. The chain carries TRBV5-1 and TRBJ2-1; 8 nucleotides line up with TRBD1. CDR3 length: 15 amino acids. V lost 4 bases, J lost 8 bases, and 11 bases stayed unmatched. Germline CDR1 is SGHRS and CDR2 is YFSETQ. CDR3 nucleotide sequence: TGCGCCAGCAGCCAAGAGAGGACAGGGAGAGATGAGCAGTTCTTC. Its protein is CASSQERTGRDEQFF.

In this sample, this clonotype turned up a few times. The rearrangement joins TRBV7-2 to TRBJ2-1, with no clear D. This CDR3 is 12 amino acids long. V lost 0 bases and J 8 bases, leaving 5 bases between the germline ends. Per germline, CDR1 SGHTA and CDR2 FQGNSA. CDR3: CASSLASYEQFF. CDR3 nucleotides: TGTGCCAGCAGCTTAGCCTCGTATGAGCAGTTCTTC.

This chain uses TRBV20-1 with TRBJ2-5; 8 bases fit TRBD1. With V trimmed by 6 bases and J by 5 bases, 11 bases remained unmatched. Germline loops: CDR1 DFQATT, CDR2 SNEGSKA (reference sequence). The CDR3 spans 14 residues. The CDR3 DNA reads as TGCAGTGCCAGCGAAGACAGGGGTCACGAGACCCAGTACTTC. Its protein is CSASEDRGHETQYF.

This clonotype has just one count. The chain is built from TRBV9 and TRBJ2-3; 10 positions match TRBD2. V shed 8 bases, J shed 0 bases, and the junction held 9 bases outside the gene matches. Germline CDR1 and CDR2: SGDLS and YYNGEE. CDR3 length equals 16 residues. CDR3 in DNA: TGTGCCAGGAGGAGCGGGGGGGACTATAGCACAGATACGCAGTATTTT. Its translation: CARRSGGDYSTDTQYF.

This chain uses TRBV11-1 with TRBJ1-1; no reliable D call. The CDR3 contains 16 residues. With 4 bases removed from V and 0 bases from J, the gap between germline ends came to 15 bases. The germline gives CDR1 SGHAT, CDR2 FQDESV (reference sequence). Here the CDR3 reads CASSSPRRHMNTEAFF. DNA of the CDR3: TGTGCCAGCAGCTCGCCCCGACGGCACATGAACACTGAAGCTTTCTTT. The whole variable domain, filled in from reference TRBV11-1 and TRBJ1-1, reads EAEVAQSPRYKITEKSQAVAFWCDPISGHATLYWYRQILGQGPELLVQFQDESVVDDSQLPKDRFSAERLKGVDSTLKIQPAELGDSAMYLCASSSPRRHMNTEAFFGQGTRLTVV.